One sample yielded the 10 T cell receptor beta chains listed below, sequenced in a study of shared clonotypes between healthy human individuals. Some clones are missing from TCRdb's copy, which holds only in-frame ones; the method was immunoSEQ multiplex PCR. Counted here are roughly 500,000 clones, 90% to 96% occurring once; the ten biggest clones make up 0.05% to 0.07%. Material: naive CD4+ T cells sorted from blood. Subset indicated: CD45RA+ positively selected. Receptor source: a woman under 40 in good health.

The V call is TRBV18, the J call TRBJ2-7; 13 bases are shared with TRBD2. Germline V lookup: CDR1 KGHSH, CDR2 LQKENI. V was pared by 1 base and J by 1 base, with 7 bases of the junction left unmatched. The CDR3 extends over 18 amino acids. As DNA, the CDR3 is TGTGCCAGCTCACCACAAACCGGGGGACTAGCGGGATCCTACGAGCAGTACTTC. It codes for CASSPQTGGLAGSYEQYF.

This sequence joins TRBV19 and TRBJ2-2, with 16 bases matching TRBD2. The length of the CDR3 is 21 residues. The germline CDR1 and CDR2 sequences are LNHDA and SQIVND (reference sequence). The V and J ends lost 1 base and 0 bases, in that order; junction bases with no gene match: 8. Here the CDR3 DNA reads TGTGCCAGTAGTATAGCGGACCCGGGACTAGCGGGAGGGTCGAACACCGGGGAGCTGTTTTTT. Amino acid sequence: CASSIADPGLAGGSNTGELFF.

The DNA for the CDR3 is TGTGCCAGCAGTGAAAACTGGGGCAGTAAGGGGGGCTACACCTTC. Translating gives CASSENWGSKGGYTF. The V and J genes are TRBV6-1 and TRBJ1-2; D is possibly TRBD1 (5 bases). This CDR3 is 15 amino acids long. Per germline, CDR1 MNHNS and CDR2 SASEGT. Trimming left V 2 bases short and J 8 bases short, with 18 bases between.

This clone has a single count. This chain links TRBV6-1 with TRBJ1-4; D unclear. The germline V gene encodes CDR1 MNHNS and CDR2 SASEGT. V gave up 3 bases and J gave up 5 bases, with 13 bases separating them. This CDR3 is 15 amino acids long. CDR3 nucleotide sequence: TGTGCCAGCAGTGACCGCGGGAAGTCAAATGAAAAACTGTTTTTT. Translating gives CASSDRGKSNEKLFF.

J is TRBJ2-1 and V is TRBV11-2, with TRBD2 matching 8 bases. This CDR3 spans 15 amino acids. Losses at the gene ends were 7 bases for V and 3 bases for J; bases not matched to a gene: 8. Germline assignment: CDR1 SGHAT and CDR2 FQNNGV. The CDR3 DNA is TGTGCCAGCAACCTACGGCGGGGGGACTACAATGAGCAGTTCTTC. Translating it yields CASNLRRGDYNEQFF.

This sequence joins TRBV5-5 and TRBJ2-5, with 8 nucleotides matching TRBD1. The J segment lost 4 bases and the V segment lost 7 bases, leaving 9 bases of the junction unmatched. This CDR3 comprises 14 residues. From germline, CDR1 is SGHKS and CDR2 YYEKEE (reference sequence). In nucleotides, the CDR3 is TGTGCCAGCCTCCACAGGGGGGTTGGAGAGACCCAGTACTTC. It specifies CASLHRGVGETQYF.

The V and J genes are TRBV11-2 and TRBJ2-7, with D perhaps TRBD2 (5 bases). CDR3 length equals 16 residues. Trimming removed 3 bases at V and 4 bases at J, with 19 bases between. Germline CDR1 SGHAT, CDR2 FQNNGV. CDR3 sequence (DNA): TGTGCCAGCAGCTTCCGACTGACCCGGACTTGGTACGAGCAGTACTTC. Its translation is CASSFRLTRTWYEQYF.

This rearrangement joins TRBV7-9 to TRBJ2-7, with 8 bases matching TRBD2. In germline, CDR1 is SEHNR, CDR2 FQNEAQ (reference sequence). Losses at the gene ends were 2 bases for V and 3 bases for J; bases not matched to a gene: 6. The CDR3 extends over 15 amino acids. This CDR3 reads CASSLTTGTSYEQYF. The DNA for the CDR3 is TGTGCCAGCAGCTTAACAACAGGGACTAGCTACGAGCAGTACTTC.

The CDR3 DNA reads as TGTGCCAGCAGTAGAGACAGAGAGAGAAACACCATATATTTT. This codes for CASSRDRERNTIYF. The V gene is TRBV28, the J gene TRBJ1-3; D perhaps matches TRBD1 (5 bases). The CDR3 covers 14 residues. Germline CDR1 is MDHEN and CDR2 is SYDVKM. V dropped 5 bases and J dropped 5 bases, with 13 bases sitting between them.

The chain couples TRBV2 to TRBJ2-5; 10 bases line up with TRBD1. V shed 4 bases and J 4 bases; nucleotides not matched to a gene: 3. The CDR3 totals 14 residues. CDR1 SNHLY and CDR2 FYNNEI come from the germline V gene. The CDR3 loop reads CASSAGTGAETQYF. The CDR3 nucleotides are TGTGCCAGCAGTGCCGGGACAGGGGCAGAGACCCAGTACTTC.